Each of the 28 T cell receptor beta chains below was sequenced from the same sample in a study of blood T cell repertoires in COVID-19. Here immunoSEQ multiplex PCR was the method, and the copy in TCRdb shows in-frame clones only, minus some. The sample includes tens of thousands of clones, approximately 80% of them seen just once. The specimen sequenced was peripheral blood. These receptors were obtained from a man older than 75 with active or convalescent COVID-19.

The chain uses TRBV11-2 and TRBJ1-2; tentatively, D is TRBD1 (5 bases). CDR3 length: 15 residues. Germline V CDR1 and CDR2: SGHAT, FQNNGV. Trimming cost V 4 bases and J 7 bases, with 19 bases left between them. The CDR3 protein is CASSSLRVPSVGYTF. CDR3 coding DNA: TGTGCCAGCAGCTCACTCAGGGTTCCTTCGGTTGGCTACACCTTC.

CDR3 bases: TGTGCCAGCAGCCAAGACCCGAATCGGGGCTACACCTTC. Translated: CASSQDPNRGYTF. This sequence joins TRBV4-2 and TRBJ1-2; D gene ambiguous. The CDR3 is 13 amino acids. Germline V gene sequence: CDR1 LGHNA, CDR2 YNFKEQ. Trimming shortened V by 0 bases and J by 8 bases, and 10 bases separated the two germline ends.

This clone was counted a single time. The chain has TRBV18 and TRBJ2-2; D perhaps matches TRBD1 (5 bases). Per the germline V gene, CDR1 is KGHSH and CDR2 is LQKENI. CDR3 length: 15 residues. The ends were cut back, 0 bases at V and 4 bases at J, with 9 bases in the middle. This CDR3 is CASSPPSRVTGELFF. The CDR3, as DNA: TGTGCCAGCTCACCACCCAGCAGGGTCACCGGGGAGCTGTTTTTT. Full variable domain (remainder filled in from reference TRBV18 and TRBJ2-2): NAGVMQNPRHLVRRRGQEARLRCSPMKGHSHVYWYRQLPEEGLKFMVYLQKENIIDESGMPKERFSAEFPKEGPSILRIQQVVRGDSAAYFCASSPPSRVTGELFFGEGSRLTVL.

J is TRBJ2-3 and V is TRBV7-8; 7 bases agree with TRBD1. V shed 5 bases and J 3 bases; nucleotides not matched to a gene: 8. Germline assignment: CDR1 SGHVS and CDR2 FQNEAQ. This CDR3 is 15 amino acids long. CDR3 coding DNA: TGTGCCAGCAGCACACAGGGGATGGAGACAGATACGCAGTATTTT. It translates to CASSTQGMETDTQYF.

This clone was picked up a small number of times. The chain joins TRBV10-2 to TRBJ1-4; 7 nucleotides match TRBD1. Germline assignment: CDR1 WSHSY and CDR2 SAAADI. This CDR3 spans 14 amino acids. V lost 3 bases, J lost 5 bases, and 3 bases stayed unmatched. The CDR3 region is CASSDRDRNEKLFF. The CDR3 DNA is TGCGCCAGCAGTGATAGGGACAGAAATGAAAAACTGTTTTTT.

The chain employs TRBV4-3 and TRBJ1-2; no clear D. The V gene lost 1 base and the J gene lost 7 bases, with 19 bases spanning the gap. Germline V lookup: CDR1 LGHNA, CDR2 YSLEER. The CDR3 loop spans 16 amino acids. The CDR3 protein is CASSQGSMGVQVGYTF. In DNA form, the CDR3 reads TGCGCCAGCAGCCAAGGATCCATGGGAGTGCAGGTTGGCTACACCTTC.

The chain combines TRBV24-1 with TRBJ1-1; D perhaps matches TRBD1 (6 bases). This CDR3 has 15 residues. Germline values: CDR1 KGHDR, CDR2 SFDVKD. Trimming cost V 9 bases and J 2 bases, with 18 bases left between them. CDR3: CATVTDRLYNTEAFF. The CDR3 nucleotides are TGTGCCACCGTAACCGACAGGCTTTATAACACTGAAGCTTTCTTT.

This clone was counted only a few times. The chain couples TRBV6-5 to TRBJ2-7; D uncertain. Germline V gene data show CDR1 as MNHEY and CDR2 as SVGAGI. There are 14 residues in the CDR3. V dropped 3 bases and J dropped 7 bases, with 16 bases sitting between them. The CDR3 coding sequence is TGTGCCAGCAGTTATCGCCGCCCCCAAGAGGAGCAGTACTTC. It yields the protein CASSYRRPQEEQYF.

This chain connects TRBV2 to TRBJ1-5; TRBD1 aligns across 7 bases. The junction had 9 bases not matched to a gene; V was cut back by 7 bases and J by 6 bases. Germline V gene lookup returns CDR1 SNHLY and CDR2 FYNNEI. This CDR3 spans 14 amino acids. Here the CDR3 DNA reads TGTGCCAGCACTCGTGAGGGGGCTTCTCAGCCCCAGCATTTT. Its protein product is CASTREGASQPQHF.

CDR3 DNA sequence: TGTGCCAGTAGTTCCACCCGAGGGACAGGGAATGGCTACACCTTC. This sequence encodes CASSSTRGTGNGYTF. The V and J genes are TRBV19 and TRBJ1-2, with 9 bases identical to TRBD1. CDR1 LNHDA and CDR2 SQIVND come from the germline V gene (reference sequence). This CDR3 contains 15 residues. With 5 bases clipped from V and 6 bases from J, the junction kept 10 bases outside the gene matches.

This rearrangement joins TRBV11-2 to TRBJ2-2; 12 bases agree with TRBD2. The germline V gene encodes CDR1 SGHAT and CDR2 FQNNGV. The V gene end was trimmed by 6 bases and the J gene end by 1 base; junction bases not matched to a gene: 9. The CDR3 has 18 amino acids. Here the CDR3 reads CASSNQLTSGGNTGELFF. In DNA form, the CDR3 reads TGTGCCAGCAGTAACCAGTTGACTAGCGGGGGGAACACCGGGGAGCTGTTTTTT.

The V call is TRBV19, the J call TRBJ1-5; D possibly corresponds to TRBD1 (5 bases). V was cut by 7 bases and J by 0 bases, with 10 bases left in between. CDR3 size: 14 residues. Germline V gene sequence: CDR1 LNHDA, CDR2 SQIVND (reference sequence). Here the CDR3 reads CASNRDSSNQPQHF. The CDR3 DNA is TGTGCCAGTAACCGAGACAGTAGCAATCAGCCCCAGCATTTT.

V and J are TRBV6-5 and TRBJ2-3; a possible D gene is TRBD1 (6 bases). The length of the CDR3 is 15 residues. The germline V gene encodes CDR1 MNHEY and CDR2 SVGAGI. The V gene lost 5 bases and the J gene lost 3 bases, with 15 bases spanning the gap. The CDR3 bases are TGTGCCAGCAGTAAACAGGGTATAGAGACAGATACGCAGTATTTT. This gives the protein CASSKQGIETDTQYF.

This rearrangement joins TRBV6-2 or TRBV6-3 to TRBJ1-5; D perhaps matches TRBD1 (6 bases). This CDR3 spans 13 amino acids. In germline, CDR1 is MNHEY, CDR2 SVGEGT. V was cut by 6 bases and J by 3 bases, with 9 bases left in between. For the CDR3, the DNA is TGTGCCAGCAGCCGGGACATCAATCAGCCCCAGCATTTT. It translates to CASSRDINQPQHF.

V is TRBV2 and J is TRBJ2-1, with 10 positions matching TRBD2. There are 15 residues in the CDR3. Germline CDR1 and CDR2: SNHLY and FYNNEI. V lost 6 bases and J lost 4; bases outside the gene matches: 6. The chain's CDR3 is CASRSTSGQYNEQFF. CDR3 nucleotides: TGTGCCAGCAGATCGACTAGCGGGCAATACAATGAGCAGTTCTTC.

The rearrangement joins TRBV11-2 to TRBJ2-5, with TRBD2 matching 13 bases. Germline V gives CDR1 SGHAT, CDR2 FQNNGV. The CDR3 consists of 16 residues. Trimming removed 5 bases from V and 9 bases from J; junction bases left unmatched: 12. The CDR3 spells CASSKSTSGGISAQYF. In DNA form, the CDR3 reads TGTGCCAGCAGCAAATCGACTAGCGGGGGGATTTCGGCCCAGTACTTC.

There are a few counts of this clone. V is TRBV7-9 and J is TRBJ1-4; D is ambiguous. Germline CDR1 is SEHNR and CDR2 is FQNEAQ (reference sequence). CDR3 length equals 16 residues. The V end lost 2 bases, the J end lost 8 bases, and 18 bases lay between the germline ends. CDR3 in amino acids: CASSLPGLAAGEKLFF. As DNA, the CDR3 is TGTGCCAGCAGCTTACCGGGCCTCGCAGCGGGCGAAAAACTGTTTTTT.

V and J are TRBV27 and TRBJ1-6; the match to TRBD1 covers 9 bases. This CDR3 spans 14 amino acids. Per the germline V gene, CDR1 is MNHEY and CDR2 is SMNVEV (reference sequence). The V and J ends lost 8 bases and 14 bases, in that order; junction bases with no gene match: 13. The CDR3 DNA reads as TGTGCCAGCGGACGGGACAGGGAGTTTTTAGCCCTCCACTTT. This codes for CASGRDREFLALHF.

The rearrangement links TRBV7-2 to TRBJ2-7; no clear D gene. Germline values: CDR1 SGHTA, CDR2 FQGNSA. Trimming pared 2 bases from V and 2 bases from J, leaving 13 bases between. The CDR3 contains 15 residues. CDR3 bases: TGTGCCAGCAGCTTATACCCAGGCAGAGCCTACGAGCAGTACTTC. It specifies CASSLYPGRAYEQYF.

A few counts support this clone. The CDR3: CASSEEGVGETQYF. The CDR3 nucleotides are TGCGCCAGCAGTGAGGAGGGGGTTGGAGAGACCCAGTACTTC. The chain combines TRBV10-2 with TRBJ2-5; D might be TRBD1 (6 bases). The length of the CDR3 is 14 residues. Trimming took off 2 bases at V and 4 bases at J, with 11 bases between the two ends. Looked up from germline, CDR1 is WSHSY and CDR2 is SAAADI.

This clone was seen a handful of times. CDR3 region: CASSIGDRGLTDTQYF. CDR3 nucleotide sequence: TGTGCCAGTAGTATAGGGGACAGGGGGTTGACAGATACGCAGTATTTT. The V and J genes are TRBV19 and TRBJ2-3; 11 bases fit TRBD1. Germline lookup yields CDR1 LNHDA and CDR2 SQIVND (reference sequence). Germline trimming cut 1 base from V and 3 bases from J; bases unmatched to any gene: 3. The CDR3 runs 16 residues.

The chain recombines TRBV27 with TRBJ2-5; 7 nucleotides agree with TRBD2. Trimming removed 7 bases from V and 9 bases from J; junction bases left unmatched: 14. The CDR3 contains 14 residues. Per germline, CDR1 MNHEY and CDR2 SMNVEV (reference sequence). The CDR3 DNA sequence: TGTGCCAGCATGGGCGGGGCGGGAGTTCAGGCCCAGTACTTC. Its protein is CASMGGAGVQAQYF.

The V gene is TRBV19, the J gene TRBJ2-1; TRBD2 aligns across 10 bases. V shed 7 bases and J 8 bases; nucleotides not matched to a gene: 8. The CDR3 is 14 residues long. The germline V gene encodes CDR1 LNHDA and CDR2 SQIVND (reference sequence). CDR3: CASTHSGRFDEQFF. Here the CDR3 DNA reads TGTGCCAGTACCCATAGCGGGAGGTTCGATGAGCAGTTCTTC.

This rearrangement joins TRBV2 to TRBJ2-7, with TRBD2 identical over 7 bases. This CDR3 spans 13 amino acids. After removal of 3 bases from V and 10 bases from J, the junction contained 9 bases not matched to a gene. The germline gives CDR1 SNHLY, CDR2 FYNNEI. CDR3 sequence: CASSDGKRGLQYF. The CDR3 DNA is TGTGCCAGCAGTGACGGAAAGCGGGGCTTACAGTACTTC.

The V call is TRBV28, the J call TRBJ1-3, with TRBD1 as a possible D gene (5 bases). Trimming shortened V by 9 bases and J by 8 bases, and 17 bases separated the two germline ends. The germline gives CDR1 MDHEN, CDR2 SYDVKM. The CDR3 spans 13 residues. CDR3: CASRAAGRDTIYF. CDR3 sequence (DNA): TGTGCCAGTCGCGCGGCGGGGCGGGACACCATATATTTT.

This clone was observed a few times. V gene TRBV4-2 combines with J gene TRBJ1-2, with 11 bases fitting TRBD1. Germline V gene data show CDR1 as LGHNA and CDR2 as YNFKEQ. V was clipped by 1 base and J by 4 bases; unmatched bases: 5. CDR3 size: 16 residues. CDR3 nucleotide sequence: TGTGCCAGCAGCCAAGGGTTTGGGACAGGGGGCTATGGCTACACCTTC. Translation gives CASSQGFGTGGYGYTF.

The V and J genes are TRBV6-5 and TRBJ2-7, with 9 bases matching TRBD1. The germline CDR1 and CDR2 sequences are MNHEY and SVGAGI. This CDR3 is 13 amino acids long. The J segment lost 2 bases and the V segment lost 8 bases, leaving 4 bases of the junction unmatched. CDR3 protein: CASGRDRAYEQYF. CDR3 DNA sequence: TGTGCCAGCGGCCGGGACAGGGCCTACGAGCAGTACTTC.

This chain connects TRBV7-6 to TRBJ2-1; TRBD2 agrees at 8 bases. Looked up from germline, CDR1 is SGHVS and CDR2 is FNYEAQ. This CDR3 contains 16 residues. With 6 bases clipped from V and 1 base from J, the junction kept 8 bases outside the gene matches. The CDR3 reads CASSPGRADSYNEQFF. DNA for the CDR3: TGTGCCAGCAGTCCCGGGAGGGCCGATTCCTACAATGAGCAGTTCTTC.